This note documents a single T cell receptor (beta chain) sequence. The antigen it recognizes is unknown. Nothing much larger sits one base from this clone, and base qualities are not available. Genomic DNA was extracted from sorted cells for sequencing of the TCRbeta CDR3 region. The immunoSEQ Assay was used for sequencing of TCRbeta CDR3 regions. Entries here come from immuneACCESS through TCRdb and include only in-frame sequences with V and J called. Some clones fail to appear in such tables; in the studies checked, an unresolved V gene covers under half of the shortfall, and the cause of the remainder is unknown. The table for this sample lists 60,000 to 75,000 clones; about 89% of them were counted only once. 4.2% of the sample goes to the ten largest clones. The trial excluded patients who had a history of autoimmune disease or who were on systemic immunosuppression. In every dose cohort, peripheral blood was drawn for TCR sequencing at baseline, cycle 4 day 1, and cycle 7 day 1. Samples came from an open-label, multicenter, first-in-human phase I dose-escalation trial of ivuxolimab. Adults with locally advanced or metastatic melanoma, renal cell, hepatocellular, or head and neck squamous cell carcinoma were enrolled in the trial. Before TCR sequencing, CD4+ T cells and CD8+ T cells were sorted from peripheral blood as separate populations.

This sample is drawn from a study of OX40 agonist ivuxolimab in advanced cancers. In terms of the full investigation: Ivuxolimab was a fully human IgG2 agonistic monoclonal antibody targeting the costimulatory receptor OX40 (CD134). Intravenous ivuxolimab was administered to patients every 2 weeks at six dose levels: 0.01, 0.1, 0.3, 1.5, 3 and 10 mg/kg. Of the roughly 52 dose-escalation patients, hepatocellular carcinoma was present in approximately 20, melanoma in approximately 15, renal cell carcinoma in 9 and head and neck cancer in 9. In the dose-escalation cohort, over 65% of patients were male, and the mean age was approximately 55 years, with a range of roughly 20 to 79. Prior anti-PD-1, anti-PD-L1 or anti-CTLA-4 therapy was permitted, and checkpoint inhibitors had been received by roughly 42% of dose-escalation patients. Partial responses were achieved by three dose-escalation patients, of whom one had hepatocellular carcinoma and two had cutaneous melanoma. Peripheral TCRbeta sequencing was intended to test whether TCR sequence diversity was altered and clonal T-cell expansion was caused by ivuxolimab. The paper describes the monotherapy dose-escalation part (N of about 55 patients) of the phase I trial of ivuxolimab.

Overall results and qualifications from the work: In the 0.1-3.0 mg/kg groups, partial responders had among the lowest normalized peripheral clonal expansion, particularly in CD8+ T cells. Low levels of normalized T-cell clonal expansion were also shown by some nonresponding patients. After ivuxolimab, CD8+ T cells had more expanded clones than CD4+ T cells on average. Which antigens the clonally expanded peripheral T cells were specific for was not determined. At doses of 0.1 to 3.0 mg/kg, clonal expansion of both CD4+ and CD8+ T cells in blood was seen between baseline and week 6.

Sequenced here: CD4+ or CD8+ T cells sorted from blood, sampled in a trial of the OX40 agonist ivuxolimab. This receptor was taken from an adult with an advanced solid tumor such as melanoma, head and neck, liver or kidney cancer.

At the DNA level, the sequence is TGTGCCAGCACCCTCGTTACCGGGGAGCTGTTTTTT. Translated, it gives CASTLVTGELFF. The chain employs TRBV6-5 and TRBJ2-2; the D gene remains uncertain. Taken from cysteine to phenylalanine, the CDR3 has 12 residues. Just CDR3 DNA is preserved here, 36 bases in frame from base 1. V drops 7 bases and J drops 5 bases, leaving 8 bases in between. CDR1 is given as MNHEY and CDR2 as SVGAGI, both from the germline V gene.